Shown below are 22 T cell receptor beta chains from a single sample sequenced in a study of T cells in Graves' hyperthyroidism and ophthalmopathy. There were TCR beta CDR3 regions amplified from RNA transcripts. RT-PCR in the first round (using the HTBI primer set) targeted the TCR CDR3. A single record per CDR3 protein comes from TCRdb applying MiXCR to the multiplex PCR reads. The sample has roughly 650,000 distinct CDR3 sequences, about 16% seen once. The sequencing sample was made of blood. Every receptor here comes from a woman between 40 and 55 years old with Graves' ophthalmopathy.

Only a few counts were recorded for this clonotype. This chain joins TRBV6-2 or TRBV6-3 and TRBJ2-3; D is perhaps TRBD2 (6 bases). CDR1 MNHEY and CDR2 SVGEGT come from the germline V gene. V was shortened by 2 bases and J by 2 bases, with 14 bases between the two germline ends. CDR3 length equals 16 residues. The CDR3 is CASSYRLGQDTDTQYF. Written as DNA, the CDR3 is TGTGCCAGCAGTTACCGACTAGGCCAAGACACAGATACGCAGTATTTT.

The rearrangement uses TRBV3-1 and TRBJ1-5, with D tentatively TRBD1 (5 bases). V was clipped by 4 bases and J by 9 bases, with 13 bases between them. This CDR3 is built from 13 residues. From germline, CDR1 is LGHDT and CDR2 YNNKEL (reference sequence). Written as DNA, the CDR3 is TGTGCCAGCAGCCCCACCGACAGTGGGCCCCAGCATTTT. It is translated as CASSPTDSGPQHF.

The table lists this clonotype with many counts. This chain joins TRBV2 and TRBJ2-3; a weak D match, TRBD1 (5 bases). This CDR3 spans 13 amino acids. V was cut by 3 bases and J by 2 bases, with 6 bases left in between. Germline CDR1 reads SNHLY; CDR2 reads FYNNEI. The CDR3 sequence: CASSDGATDTQYF. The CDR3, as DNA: TGTGCCAGCAGTGATGGGGCCACAGATACGCAGTATTTT.

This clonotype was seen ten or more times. The DNA for the CDR3 is TGCGCCAGCAGCTTGGTGGGCTCGGCTGAAGCTTTCTTT. Translating it yields CASSLVGSAEAFF. The J gene is TRBJ1-1, the V gene TRBV5-1, with D unclear. This CDR3 is 13 amino acids long. Between the trimmed V and J ends, which lost 0 bases and 6 bases, there was a span of 9 bases. Germline loops: CDR1 SGHRS, CDR2 YFSETQ.

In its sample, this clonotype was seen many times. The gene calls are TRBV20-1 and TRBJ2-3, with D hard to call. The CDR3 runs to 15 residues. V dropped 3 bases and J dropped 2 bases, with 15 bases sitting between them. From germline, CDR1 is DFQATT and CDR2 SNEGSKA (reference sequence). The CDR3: CSASPSSDNTDTQYF. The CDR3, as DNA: TGCAGTGCTAGCCCTTCGTCCGACAACACAGATACGCAGTATTTT.

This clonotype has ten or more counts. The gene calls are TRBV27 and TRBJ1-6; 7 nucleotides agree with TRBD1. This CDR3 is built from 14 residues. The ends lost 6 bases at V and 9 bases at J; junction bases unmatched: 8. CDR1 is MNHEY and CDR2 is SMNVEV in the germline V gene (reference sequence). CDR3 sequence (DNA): TGTGCCAGCAGATCCTGGACAGGAGGTTCACCCCTCCACTTT. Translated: CASRSWTGGSPLHF.

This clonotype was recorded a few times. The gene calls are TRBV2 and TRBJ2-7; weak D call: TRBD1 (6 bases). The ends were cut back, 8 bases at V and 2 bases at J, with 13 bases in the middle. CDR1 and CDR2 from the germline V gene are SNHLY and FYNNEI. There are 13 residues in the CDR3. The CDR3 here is CASQRGGTYEQYF. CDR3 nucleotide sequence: TGTGCCAGCCAGAGAGGGGGAACCTACGAGCAGTACTTC.

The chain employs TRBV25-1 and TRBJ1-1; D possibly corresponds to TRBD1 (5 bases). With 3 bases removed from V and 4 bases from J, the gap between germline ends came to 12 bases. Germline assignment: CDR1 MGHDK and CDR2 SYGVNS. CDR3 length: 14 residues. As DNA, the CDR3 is TGTGCCAGCAGTGAGTCCTGGGGCGTCACTGAAGCTTTCTTT. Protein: CASSESWGVTEAFF.

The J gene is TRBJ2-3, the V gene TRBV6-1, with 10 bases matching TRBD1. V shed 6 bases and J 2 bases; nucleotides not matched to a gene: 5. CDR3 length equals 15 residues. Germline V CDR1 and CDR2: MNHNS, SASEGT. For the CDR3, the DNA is TGTGCCAGCAGGACAGGGGGCCGGGACACAGATACGCAGTATTTT. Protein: CASRTGGRDTDTQYF.

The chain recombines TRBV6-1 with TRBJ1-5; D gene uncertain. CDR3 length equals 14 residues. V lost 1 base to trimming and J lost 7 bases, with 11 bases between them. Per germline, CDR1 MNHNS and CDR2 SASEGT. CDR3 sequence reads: CASSEERLGQPQHF. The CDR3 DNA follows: TGTGCCAGCAGTGAAGAAAGGCTAGGACAGCCCCAGCATTTT.

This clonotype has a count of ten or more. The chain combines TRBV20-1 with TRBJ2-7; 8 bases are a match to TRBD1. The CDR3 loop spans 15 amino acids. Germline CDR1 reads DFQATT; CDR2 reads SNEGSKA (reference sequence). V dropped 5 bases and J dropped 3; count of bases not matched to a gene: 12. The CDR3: CSASILGTGNYEQYF. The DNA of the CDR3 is TGCAGTGCTTCTATATTAGGGACAGGAAACTACGAGCAGTACTTC.

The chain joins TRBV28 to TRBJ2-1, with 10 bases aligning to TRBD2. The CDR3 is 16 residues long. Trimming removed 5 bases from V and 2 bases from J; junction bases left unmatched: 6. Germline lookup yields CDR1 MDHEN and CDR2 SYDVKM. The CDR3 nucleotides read TGTGCCAGCAGTACCCTAGCGGGAGTGGCCTACAATGAGCAGTTCTTC. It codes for CASSTLAGVAYNEQFF.

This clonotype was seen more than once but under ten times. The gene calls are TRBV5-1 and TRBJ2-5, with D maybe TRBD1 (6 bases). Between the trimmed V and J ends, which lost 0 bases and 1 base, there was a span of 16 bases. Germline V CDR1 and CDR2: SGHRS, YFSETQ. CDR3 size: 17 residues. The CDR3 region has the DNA TGCGCCAGCAGCTTGGGCGTTTTGGGGGCTATCCAAGAGACCCAGTACTTC. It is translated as CASSLGVLGAIQETQYF.

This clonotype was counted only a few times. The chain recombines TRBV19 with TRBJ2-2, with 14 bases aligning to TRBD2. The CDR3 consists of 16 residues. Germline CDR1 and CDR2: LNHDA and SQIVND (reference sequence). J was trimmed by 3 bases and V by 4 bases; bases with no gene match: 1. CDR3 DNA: TGTGCCAGTAGTAGGGGACTAGCGGGAGACACCGGGGAGCTGTTTTTT. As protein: CASSRGLAGDTGELFF.

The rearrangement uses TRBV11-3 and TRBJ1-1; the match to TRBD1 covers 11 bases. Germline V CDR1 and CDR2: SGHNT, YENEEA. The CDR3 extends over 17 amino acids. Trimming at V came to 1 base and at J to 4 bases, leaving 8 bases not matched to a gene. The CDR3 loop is CASSLAGQGARSTEAFF. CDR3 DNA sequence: TGTGCCAGCAGCTTAGCCGGACAGGGGGCGCGTAGCACTGAAGCTTTCTTT. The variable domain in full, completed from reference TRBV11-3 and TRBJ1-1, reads EAGVVQSPRYKIIEKKQPVAFWCNPISGHNTLYWYLQNLGQGPELLIRYENEEAVDDSQLPKDRFSAERLKGVDSTLKIQPAELGDSAVYLCASSLAGQGARSTEAFFGQGTRLTVV.

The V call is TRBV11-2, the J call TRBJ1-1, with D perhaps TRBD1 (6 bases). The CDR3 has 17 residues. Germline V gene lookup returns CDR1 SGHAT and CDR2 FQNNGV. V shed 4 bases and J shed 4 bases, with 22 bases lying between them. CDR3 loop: CASSSTLGRQGGTEAFF. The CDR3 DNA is TGTGCCAGCAGCTCCACTCTAGGACGGCAAGGGGGCACTGAAGCTTTCTTT. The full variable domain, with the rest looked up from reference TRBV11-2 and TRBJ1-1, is EAGVAQSPRYKIIEKRQSVAFWCNPISGHATLYWYQQILGQGPKLLIQFQNNGVVDDSQLPKDRFSAERLKGVDSTLKIQPAKLEDSAVYLCASSSTLGRQGGTEAFFGQGTRLTVV.

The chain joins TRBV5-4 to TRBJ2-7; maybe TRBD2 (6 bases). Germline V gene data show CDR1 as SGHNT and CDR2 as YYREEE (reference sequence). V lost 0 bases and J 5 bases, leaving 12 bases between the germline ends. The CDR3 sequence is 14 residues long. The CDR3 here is CASSLGREKDEQYF. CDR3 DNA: TGTGCCAGCAGCTTGGGGCGGGAAAAGGACGAGCAGTACTTC. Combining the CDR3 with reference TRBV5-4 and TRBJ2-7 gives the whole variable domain ETGVTQSPTHLIKTRGQQVTLRCSSQSGHNTVSWYQQALGQGPQFIFQYYREEENGRGNFPPRFSGLQFPNYSSELNVNALELDDSALYLCASSLGREKDEQYFGPGTRLTVT.

The chain's CDR3 is CAWSVLAAGNTIYF. CDR3 nucleotides: TGTGCCTGGAGTGTACTCGCAGCTGGAAACACCATATATTTT. The chain employs TRBV30 and TRBJ1-3; D is uncertain. This CDR3 contains 14 residues. Trimming removed 0 bases at V and 2 bases at J, with 8 bases between. Looked up from germline, CDR1 is GTSNPN and CDR2 is SVGIG (reference sequence). Drawing the rest from reference TRBV30 and TRBJ1-3, the complete variable domain is SQTIHQWPATLVQPVGSPLSLECTVEGTSNPNLYWYRQAAGRGLQLLFYSVGIGQISSEVPQNLSASRPQDRQFILSSKKLLLSDSGFYLCAWSVLAAGNTIYFGEGSWLTVV.

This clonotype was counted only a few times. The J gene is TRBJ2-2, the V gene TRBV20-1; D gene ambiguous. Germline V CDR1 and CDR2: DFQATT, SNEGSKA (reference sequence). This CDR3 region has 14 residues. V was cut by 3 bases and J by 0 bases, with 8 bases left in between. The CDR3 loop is CSASKETNTGELFF. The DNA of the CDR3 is TGCAGTGCTAGTAAAGAGACGAACACCGGGGAGCTGTTTTTT.

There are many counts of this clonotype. The DNA of the CDR3 is TGTGCCAGCAGTTTATCACTAGCGGGAGGACAAGAGACCCAGTACTTC. This encodes CASSLSLAGGQETQYF. The chain employs TRBV28 and TRBJ2-5; TRBD2 matches 12 bases. After removal of 1 base from V and 2 bases from J, the junction contained 2 bases not matched to a gene. Per germline, CDR1 MDHEN and CDR2 SYDVKM. The CDR3 loop spans 16 amino acids. Filled out from reference TRBV28 and TRBJ2-5, the complete variable domain reads DVKVTQSSRYLVKRTGEKVFLECVQDMDHENMFWYRQDPGLGLRLIYFSYDVKMKEKGDIPEGYSVSREKKERFSLILESASTNQTSMYLCASSLSLAGGQETQYFGPGTRLLVL.

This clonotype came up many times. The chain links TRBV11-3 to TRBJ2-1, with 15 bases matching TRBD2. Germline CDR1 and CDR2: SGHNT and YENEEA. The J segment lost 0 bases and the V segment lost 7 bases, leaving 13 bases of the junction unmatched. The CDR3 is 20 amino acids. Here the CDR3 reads CASTPRRGLAGGSSYNEQFF. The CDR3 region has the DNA TGTGCCAGCACACCCCGTCGAGGACTAGCGGGGGGGAGCTCCTACAATGAGCAGTTCTTC.

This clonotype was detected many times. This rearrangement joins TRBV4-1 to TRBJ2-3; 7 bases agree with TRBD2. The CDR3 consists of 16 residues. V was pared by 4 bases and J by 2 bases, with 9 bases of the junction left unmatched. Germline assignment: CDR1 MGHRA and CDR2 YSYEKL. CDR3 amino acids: CASSRILARLTDTQYF. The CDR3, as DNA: TGCGCCAGCAGCCGCATACTAGCGAGACTCACAGATACGCAGTATTTT.